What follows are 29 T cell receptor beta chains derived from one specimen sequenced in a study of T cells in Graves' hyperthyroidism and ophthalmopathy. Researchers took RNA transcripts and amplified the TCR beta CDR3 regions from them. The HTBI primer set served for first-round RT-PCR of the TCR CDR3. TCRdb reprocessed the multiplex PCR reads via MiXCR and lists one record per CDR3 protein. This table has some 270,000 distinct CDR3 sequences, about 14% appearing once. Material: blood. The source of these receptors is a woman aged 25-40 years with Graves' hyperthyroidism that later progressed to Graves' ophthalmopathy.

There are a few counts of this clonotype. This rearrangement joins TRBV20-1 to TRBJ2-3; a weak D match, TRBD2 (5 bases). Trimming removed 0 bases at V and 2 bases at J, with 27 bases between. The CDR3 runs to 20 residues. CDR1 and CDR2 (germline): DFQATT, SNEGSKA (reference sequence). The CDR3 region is CSARDLPVVARSYFTDTQYF. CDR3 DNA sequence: TGCAGTGCTAGAGATTTACCCGTGGTAGCGAGAAGCTATTTCACAGATACGCAGTATTTT.

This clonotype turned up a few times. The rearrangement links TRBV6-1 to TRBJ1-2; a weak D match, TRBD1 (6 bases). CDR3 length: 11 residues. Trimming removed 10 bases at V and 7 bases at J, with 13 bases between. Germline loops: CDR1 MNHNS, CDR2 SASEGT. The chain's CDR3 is CATQGFSGYTF. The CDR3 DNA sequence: TGTGCCACACAGGGCTTTAGTGGCTACACCTTC.

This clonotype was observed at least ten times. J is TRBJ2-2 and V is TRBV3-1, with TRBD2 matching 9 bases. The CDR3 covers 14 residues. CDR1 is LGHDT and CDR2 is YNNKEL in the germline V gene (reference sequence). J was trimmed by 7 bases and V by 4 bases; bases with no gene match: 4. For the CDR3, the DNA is TGTGCCAGCAGCCCGGGACTAGCTTTCGGGGAGCTGTTTTTT. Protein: CASSPGLAFGELFF.

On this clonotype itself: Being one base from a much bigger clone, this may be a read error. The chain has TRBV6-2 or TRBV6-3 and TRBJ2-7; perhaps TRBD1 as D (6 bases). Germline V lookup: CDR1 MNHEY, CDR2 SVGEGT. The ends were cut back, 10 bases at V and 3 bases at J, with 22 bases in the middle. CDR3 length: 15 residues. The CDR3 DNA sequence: TGTGCCACCTGGGGGTTGGGGGCAGAAAACTACGAGCAGTACTTC. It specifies CATWGLGAENYEQYF.

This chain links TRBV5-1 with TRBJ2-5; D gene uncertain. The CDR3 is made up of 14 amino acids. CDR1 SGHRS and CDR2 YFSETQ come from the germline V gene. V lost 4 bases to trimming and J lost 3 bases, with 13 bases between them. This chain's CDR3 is CASSTAPREETQYF. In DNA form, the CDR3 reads TGCGCCAGCAGCACGGCCCCTCGTGAAGAGACCCAGTACTTC.

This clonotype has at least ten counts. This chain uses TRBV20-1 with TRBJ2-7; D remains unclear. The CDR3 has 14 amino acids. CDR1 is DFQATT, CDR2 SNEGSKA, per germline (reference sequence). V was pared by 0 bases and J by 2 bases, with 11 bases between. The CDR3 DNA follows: TGCAGTGCTAGAGATCGGTTCCGACCCTACGAGCAGTACTTC. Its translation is CSARDRFRPYEQYF.

The CDR3 loop is CASSLIDRGLGTEAFF. The CDR3 nucleotides read TGTGCCAGCAGTTTAATCGACAGGGGGCTCGGCACTGAAGCTTTCTTT. The chain uses TRBV28 and TRBJ1-1; 10 bases are shared with TRBD1. Losses at the gene ends were 2 bases for V and 4 bases for J; bases not matched to a gene: 7. From germline, CDR1 is MDHEN and CDR2 SYDVKM. CDR3 size: 16 residues.

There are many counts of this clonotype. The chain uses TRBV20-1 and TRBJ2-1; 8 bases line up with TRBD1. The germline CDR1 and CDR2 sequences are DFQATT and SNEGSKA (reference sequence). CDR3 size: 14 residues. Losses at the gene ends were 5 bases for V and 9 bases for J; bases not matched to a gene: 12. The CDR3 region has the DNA TGCAGTGCTTGGGACCGACAGGGGTCGGGTGAGCAGTTCTTC. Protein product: CSAWDRQGSGEQFF.

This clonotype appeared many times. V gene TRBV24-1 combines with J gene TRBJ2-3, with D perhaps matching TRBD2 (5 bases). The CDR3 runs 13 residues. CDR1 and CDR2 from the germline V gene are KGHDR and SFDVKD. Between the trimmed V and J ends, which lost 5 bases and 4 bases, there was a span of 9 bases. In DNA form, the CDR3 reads TGTGCCACCAGTGCGGAGAGGGCAGATACGCAGTATTTT. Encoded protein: CATSAERADTQYF.

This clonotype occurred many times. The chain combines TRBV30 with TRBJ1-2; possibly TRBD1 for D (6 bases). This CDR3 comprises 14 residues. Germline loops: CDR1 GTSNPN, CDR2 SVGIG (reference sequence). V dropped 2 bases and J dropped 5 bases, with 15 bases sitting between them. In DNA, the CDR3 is TGTGCCTGGAGTAGCGGGACGGGGGCATATGGCTACACCTTC. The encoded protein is CAWSSGTGAYGYTF.

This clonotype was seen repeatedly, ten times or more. CDR3 DNA sequence: TGTGCCAGCAGTTTAAGGGCAGGGGGAAGGTACGAGCAGTACTTC. It codes for CASSLRAGGRYEQYF. This sequence joins TRBV28 and TRBJ2-7; 7 bases agree with TRBD1. There are 15 residues in the CDR3. CDR1 MDHEN and CDR2 SYDVKM come from the germline V gene. The ends lost 2 bases at V and 4 bases at J; junction bases unmatched: 8. Drawing the rest from reference TRBV28 and TRBJ2-7, the complete variable domain is DVKVTQSSRYLVKRTGEKVFLECVQDMDHENMFWYRQDPGLGLRLIYFSYDVKMKEKGDIPEGYSVSREKKERFSLILESASTNQTSMYLCASSLRAGGRYEQYFGPGTRLTVT.

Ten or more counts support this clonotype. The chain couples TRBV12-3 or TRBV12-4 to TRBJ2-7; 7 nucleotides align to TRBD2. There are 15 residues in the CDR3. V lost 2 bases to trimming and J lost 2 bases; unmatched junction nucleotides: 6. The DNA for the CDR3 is TGTGCCAGCAGTTTACCGGGGAGGGTTCCCTACGAGCAGTACTTC. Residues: CASSLPGRVPYEQYF.

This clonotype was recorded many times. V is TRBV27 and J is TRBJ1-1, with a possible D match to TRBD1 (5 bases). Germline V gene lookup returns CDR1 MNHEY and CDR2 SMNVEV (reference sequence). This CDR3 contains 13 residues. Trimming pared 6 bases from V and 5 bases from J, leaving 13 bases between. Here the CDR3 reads CASSSLEGTEAFF. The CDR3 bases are TGTGCCAGCAGCTCCTTAGAGGGGACTGAAGCTTTCTTT.

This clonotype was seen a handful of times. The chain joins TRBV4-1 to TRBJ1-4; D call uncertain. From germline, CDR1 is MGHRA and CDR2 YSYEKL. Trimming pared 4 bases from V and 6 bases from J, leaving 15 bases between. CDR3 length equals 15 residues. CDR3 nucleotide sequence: TGCGCCAGCAGCCGCACGGAACAGCGAGATGAAAAACTGTTTTTT. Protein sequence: CASSRTEQRDEKLFF.

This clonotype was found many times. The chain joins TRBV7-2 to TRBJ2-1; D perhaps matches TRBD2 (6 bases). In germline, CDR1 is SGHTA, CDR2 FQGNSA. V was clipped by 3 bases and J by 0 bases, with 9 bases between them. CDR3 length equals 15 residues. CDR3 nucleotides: TGTGCCAGCAGCTTTTACGGGAGCTCCTACAATGAGCAGTTCTTC. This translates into CASSFYGSSYNEQFF.

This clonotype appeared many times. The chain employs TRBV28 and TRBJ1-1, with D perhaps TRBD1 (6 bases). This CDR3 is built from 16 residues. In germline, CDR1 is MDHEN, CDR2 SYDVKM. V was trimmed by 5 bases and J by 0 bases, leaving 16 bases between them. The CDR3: CASSEERGSMNTEAFF. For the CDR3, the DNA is TGTGCCAGCAGTGAGGAAAGGGGGTCAATGAACACTGAAGCTTTCTTT.

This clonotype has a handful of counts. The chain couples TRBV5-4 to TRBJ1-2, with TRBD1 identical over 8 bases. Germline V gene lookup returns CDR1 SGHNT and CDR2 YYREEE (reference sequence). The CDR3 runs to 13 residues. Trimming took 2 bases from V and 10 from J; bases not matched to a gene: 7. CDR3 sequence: CASSLYGQGPYTF. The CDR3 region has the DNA TGTGCCAGCAGCTTATACGGACAGGGACCCTACACCTTC.

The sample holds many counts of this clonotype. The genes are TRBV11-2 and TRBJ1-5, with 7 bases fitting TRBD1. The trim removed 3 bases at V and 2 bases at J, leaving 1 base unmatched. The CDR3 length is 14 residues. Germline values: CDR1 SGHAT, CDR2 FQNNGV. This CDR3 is CASSFGQGNQPQHF. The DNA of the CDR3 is TGTGCCAGCAGCTTCGGACAGGGCAATCAGCCCCAGCATTTT.

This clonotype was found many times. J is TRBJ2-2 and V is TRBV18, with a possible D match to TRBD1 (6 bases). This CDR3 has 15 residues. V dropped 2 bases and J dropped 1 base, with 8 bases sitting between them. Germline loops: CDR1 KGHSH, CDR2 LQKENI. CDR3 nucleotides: TGTGCCAGCTCACCAGACAGGCTGAACACCGGGGAGCTGTTTTTT. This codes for CASSPDRLNTGELFF. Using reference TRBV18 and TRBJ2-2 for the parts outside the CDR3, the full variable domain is NAGVMQNPRHLVRRRGQEARLRCSPMKGHSHVYWYRQLPEEGLKFMVYLQKENIIDESGMPKERFSAEFPKEGPSILRIQQVVRGDSAAYFCASSPDRLNTGELFFGEGSRLTVL.

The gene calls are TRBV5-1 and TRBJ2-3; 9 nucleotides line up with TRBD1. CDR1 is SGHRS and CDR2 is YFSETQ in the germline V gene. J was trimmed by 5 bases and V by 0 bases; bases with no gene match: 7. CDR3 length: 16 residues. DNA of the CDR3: TGCGCCAGCAGCTTGGAGGGACAGGGAAGAGTAGATACGCAGTATTTT. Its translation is CASSLEGQGRVDTQYF.

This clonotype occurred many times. The CDR3 loop is CASSSDALAGGGAEQFF. CDR3 sequence (DNA): TGTGCCAGCAGTTCGGATGCGCTAGCGGGGGGGGGGGCTGAGCAGTTCTTC. The chain has TRBV27 and TRBJ2-1; 12 bases fit TRBD2. Losses at the gene ends were 4 bases for V and 9 bases for J; bases not matched to a gene: 13. The CDR3 is 17 residues long. Germline lookup yields CDR1 MNHEY and CDR2 SMNVEV (reference sequence).

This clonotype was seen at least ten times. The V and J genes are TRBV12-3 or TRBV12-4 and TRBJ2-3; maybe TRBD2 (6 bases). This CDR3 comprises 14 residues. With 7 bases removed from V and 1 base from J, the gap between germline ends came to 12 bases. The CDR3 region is CASTTASGTDTQYF. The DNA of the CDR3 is TGTGCCAGCACCACCGCTAGCGGCACAGATACGCAGTATTTT.

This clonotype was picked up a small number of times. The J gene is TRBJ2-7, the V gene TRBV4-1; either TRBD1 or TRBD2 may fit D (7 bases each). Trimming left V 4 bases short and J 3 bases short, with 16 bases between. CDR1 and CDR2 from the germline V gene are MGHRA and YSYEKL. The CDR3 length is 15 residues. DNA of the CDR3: TGCGCCAGCAGCCCCAGCGGGACAGATGTCTACGAGCAGTACTTC. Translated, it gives CASSPSGTDVYEQYF.

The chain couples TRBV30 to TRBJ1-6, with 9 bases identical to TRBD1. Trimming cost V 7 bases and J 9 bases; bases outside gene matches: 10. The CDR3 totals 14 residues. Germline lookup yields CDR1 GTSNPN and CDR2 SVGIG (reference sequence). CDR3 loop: CASALDRGRSPLHF. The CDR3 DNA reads TGTGCCTCAGCCTTGGACAGGGGACGTTCACCCCTCCACTTT.

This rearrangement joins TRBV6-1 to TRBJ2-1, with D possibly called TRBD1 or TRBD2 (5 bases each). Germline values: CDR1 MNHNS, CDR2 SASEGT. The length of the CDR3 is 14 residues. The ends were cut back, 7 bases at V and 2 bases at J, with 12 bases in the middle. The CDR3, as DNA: TGTGCCAGCATGGGGGACGGGGCCTACAATGAGCAGTTCTTC. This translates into CASMGDGAYNEQFF.

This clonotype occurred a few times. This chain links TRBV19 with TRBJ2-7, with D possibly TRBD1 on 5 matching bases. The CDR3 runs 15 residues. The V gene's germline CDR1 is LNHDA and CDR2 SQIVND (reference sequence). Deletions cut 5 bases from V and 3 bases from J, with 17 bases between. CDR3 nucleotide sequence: TGTGCCAGTAGTCGAACATCGGACACTAACTACGAGCAGTACTTC. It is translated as CASSRTSDTNYEQYF.

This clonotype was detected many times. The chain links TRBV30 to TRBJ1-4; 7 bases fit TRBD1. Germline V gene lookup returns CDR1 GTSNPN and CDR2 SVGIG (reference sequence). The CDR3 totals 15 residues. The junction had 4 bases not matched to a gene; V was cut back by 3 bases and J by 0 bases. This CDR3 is CAWSPGTATNEKLFF. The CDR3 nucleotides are TGTGCCTGGAGCCCCGGGACAGCAACTAATGAAAAACTGTTTTTT.

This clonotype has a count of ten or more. CDR3 in DNA: TGCAGTGCCCGGGAAAGGGCGGTAGATACGCAGTATTTT. Protein product: CSARERAVDTQYF. The V gene is TRBV20-1, the J gene TRBJ2-3, with TRBD2 as a possible D gene (5 bases). V was clipped by 6 bases and J by 5 bases, with 15 bases between them. The CDR3 sequence is 13 residues long. CDR1 and CDR2 from the germline V gene are DFQATT and SNEGSKA (reference sequence).

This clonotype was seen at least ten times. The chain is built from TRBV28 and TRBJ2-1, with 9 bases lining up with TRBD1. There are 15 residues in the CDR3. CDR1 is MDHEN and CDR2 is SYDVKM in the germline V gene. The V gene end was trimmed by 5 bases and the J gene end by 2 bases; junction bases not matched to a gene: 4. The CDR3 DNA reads TGTGCCAGCAGTCGCGGGACAGGGACCTACAATGAGCAGTTCTTC. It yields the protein CASSRGTGTYNEQFF.